What follows are 8 T cell receptor beta chains derived from one specimen sequenced in a study of blood T cells in healthy people across ages. Using a J-beta primer mix together with a sample-barcoded 5' primer, a second PCR was run for roughly 6 to 11 cycles. TCRdb reprocessed the 5' RACE reads via MiXCR and lists one record per CDR3 protein. The data show 1.5 million to 2 million distinct CDR3 sequences, approximately 40% seen once. Sequenced material: blood. The receptors here all came from a human donor in good health.

Turning to this clonotype: A much larger clone differs by one base, so this may be a read error. The rearrangement uses TRBV20-1 and TRBJ2-1; D may match TRBD1 or TRBD2 (5 bases each). The CDR3 has 15 amino acids. Trimming took off 7 bases at V and 2 bases at J, with 18 bases between the two ends. Germline CDR1 and CDR2: DFQATT and SNEGSKA (reference sequence). The CDR3 DNA sequence: TGCAGTGTTCACCTTATGTTGGGGGCCTACAATGAGCAGTTCTTC. Protein sequence: CSVHLMLGAYNEQFF.

V gene TRBV6-2 or TRBV6-3 combines with J gene TRBJ1-2; TRBD1 aligns across 7 bases. The CDR3 is 12 residues long. CDR1 is MNHEY, CDR2 SVGEGT, per germline. Losses at the gene ends were 6 bases for V and 10 bases for J; bases not matched to a gene: 8. CDR3 DNA: TGTGCCAGCAGCCGTAGAACAGGGGACTACACCTTC. It translates to CASSRRTGDYTF.

This chain joins TRBV7-9 and TRBJ1-2, with 10 nucleotides matching TRBD1. With 2 bases clipped from V and 7 bases from J, the junction kept 10 bases outside the gene matches. Looked up from germline, CDR1 is SEHNR and CDR2 is FQNEAQ (reference sequence). This CDR3 spans 16 amino acids. The CDR3 DNA reads as TGTGCCAGCAGCTTAACCGGGACAGGGGAGGGCTTTGGCTACACCTTC. Translating gives CASSLTGTGEGFGYTF.

CDR3 loop: CASSLAPSGVDPRWYF. Here the CDR3 DNA reads TGTGCCAGCAGCTTAGCGCCCAGCGGGGTTGATCCACGGTGGTACTTC. This chain connects TRBV7-6 to TRBJ2-4, with TRBD2 matching 7 bases. Germline V gene data show CDR1 as SGHVS and CDR2 as FNYEAQ. The CDR3 is 16 amino acids. The ends lost 0 bases at V and 15 bases at J; junction bases unmatched: 17.

This clonotype was detected only a few times. The V call is TRBV7-2, the J call TRBJ2-7; possibly TRBD1 for D (6 bases). The V and J ends lost 8 bases and 6 bases respectively, with 23 bases between them. The CDR3 sequence is 15 residues long. The V gene's germline CDR1 is SGHTA and CDR2 FQGNSA. Here the CDR3 DNA reads TGTGCCAGCTCCCCCCAGGGGACAAATAGGGTCGAGCAGTACTTC. Protein product: CASSPQGTNRVEQYF.

This sequence joins TRBV6-2 or TRBV6-3 and TRBJ2-2; D is unclear. From germline, CDR1 is MNHEY and CDR2 SVGEGT. Trimming took 5 bases from V and 8 from J, leaving 12 bases between them. The CDR3 has 13 amino acids. CDR3 region: CASSRPQPGELFF. CDR3 bases: TGTGCCAGCAGTCGACCCCAGCCGGGGGAGCTGTTTTTT.

The chain couples TRBV19 to TRBJ2-5; D tentatively reads TRBD1 or TRBD2 (7 bases each). Germline assignment: CDR1 LNHDA and CDR2 SQIVND (reference sequence). The CDR3 spans 17 residues. V was trimmed by 4 bases and J by 5 bases, leaving 23 bases between them. Here the CDR3 reads CASSTLHGEGAWETQYF. The CDR3 DNA follows: TGTGCCAGTAGTACCCTTCACGGGGAGGGGGCCTGGGAGACCCAGTACTTC. Supplemented by reference TRBV19 and TRBJ2-5, the full variable domain reads DGGITQSPKYLFRKEGQNVTLSCEQNLNHDAMYWYRQDPGQGLRLIYYSQIVNDFQKGDIAEGYSVSREKKESFPLTVTSAQKNPTAFYLCASSTLHGEGAWETQYFGPGTRLLVL.

In this sample, this clonotype turned up once. Sequence at one end of the junction differs from germline and may be a read error. V gene TRBV20-1 combines with J gene TRBJ1-3, with D hard to call. Germline V CDR1 and CDR2: DFQATT, SNEGSKA (reference sequence). The CDR3 has 13 amino acids. The CDR3 protein is CSATRKWGNTRYF. CDR3 sequence (DNA): TGCAGTGCTACCCGAAAGTGGGGAAACACCAGATATTTT.